Below are 28 T cell receptor beta chains sequenced from a single sample in a study of neurological immune-mediated disorders. TCRdb redid the calling of the 5' RACE reads with MiXCR, one entry per CDR3 protein. This sample has 60,000 to 75,000 distinct CDR3 sequences; nearly 10% occur once, and the top ten carry 12%. The time point here: longitudinal time-point 2. Sequencing was carried out using PBMCs. These receptors all come from a man aged 30 to 39 in good health.

This clonotype was seen more than once but under ten times. This chain uses TRBV10-3 with TRBJ2-7, with 8 nucleotides matching TRBD1. From germline, CDR1 is ENHRY and CDR2 SYGVKD. The CDR3 spans 13 residues. The V gene end was trimmed by 7 bases and the J gene end by 5 bases; junction bases not matched to a gene: 7. The CDR3 coding sequence is TGTGCCATCAACGGCCAGGGGGCCAACGAGCAGTACTTC. It codes for CAINGQGANEQYF.

This clonotype was counted at least ten times. V is TRBV4-2 and J is TRBJ2-1, with a tentative D call TRBD1 (5 bases). CDR1 and CDR2 from the germline V gene are LGHNA and YNFKEQ. The CDR3 loop spans 13 amino acids. Trimming left V 4 bases short and J 8 bases short, with 12 bases between. As DNA, the CDR3 is TGTGCCAGCAGCCGATTCAGGGTGGATGAGCAGTTCTTC. Residues: CASSRFRVDEQFF.

Remarks on this clonotype: One end of the junction does not line up with germline, which may come from a read error. The rearrangement uses TRBV27 and TRBJ2-2; either TRBD1 or TRBD2 may supply D (6 bases each). The CDR3 totals 15 residues. CDR1 MNHEY and CDR2 SMNVEV come from the germline V gene (reference sequence). CDR3 coding DNA: TGTGCCAGCAGTTTTAGCCGCGGGGACACCGGGGAGCTGGTTTTT. Encoded protein: CASSFSRGDTGELVF.

This clonotype was found many times. The chain employs TRBV12-3 or TRBV12-4 and TRBJ2-1; 11 bases agree with TRBD2. V shed 2 bases, J shed 7 bases, and the junction held 7 bases outside the gene matches. This CDR3 spans 16 amino acids. CDR3 residues: CASSLKLAGVSNEQFF. CDR3 bases: TGTGCCAGCAGTTTAAAACTAGCGGGAGTATCAAATGAGCAGTTCTTC.

This clonotype was counted at least ten times. The rearrangement joins TRBV12-3 or TRBV12-4 to TRBJ1-1; D remains unclear. This CDR3 is 13 amino acids long. The V and J ends lost 7 bases and 5 bases respectively, with 14 bases between them. The CDR3 region is CASTPVGVTEAFF. CDR3 DNA sequence: TGTGCCAGCACCCCCGTTGGGGTTACTGAAGCTTTCTTT.

This sequence joins TRBV12-3 or TRBV12-4 and TRBJ2-5; possible D gene TRBD2, 7 bases. Between the trimmed V and J ends, which lost 6 bases and 5 bases, there was a span of 16 bases. CDR3 length: 14 residues. The CDR3 protein is CASRPGGAMETQYF. For the CDR3, the DNA is TGTGCCAGCAGGCCGGGGGGCGCGATGGAGACCCAGTACTTC.

This clonotype has at least ten counts. The chain employs TRBV28 and TRBJ2-6; no firm D call. V was clipped by 3 bases and J by 2 bases, with 23 bases between them. CDR1 and CDR2 from the germline V gene are MDHEN and SYDVKM. CDR3 length: 20 residues. In DNA, the CDR3 is TGTGCCAGCAGTTTTTTGGGTGTACGGGTCGAGAATCCTGGGGCCAACGTCCTGACTTTC. This codes for CASSFLGVRVENPGANVLTF. The entire variable domain, with the rest obtained from reference TRBV28 and TRBJ2-6, is as follows: DVKVTQSSRYLVKRTGEKVFLECVQDMDHENMFWYRQDPGLGLRLIYFSYDVKMKEKGDIPEGYSVSREKKERFSLILESASTNQTSMYLCASSFLGVRVENPGANVLTFGAGSRLTVL.

In its sample, this clonotype was seen many times. This chain joins TRBV28 and TRBJ1-1, with D possibly matching TRBD1 (5 bases). This CDR3 spans 13 amino acids. The V gene lost 4 bases and the J gene lost 3 bases, with 9 bases spanning the gap. CDR1 MDHEN and CDR2 SYDVKM come from the germline V gene. The CDR3 is CASSSQVYTEAFF. CDR3 nucleotides: TGTGCCAGCAGTTCACAGGTTTACACTGAAGCTTTCTTT.

This clonotype was seen at least ten times. V and J are TRBV15 and TRBJ2-6, with D tentatively TRBD1 or TRBD2 (5 bases each). This CDR3 spans 13 amino acids. V was pared by 8 bases and J by 0 bases, with 5 bases between. CDR1 LNHNV and CDR2 YYDKDF come from the germline V gene (reference sequence). The CDR3 loop reads CATGGSGANVLTF. CDR3 coding DNA: TGTGCCACCGGGGGCTCTGGGGCCAACGTCCTGACTTTC.

This clonotype has only a few counts. The chain employs TRBV7-7 and TRBJ2-5, with unresolved D. Germline V lookup: CDR1 SSHAT, CDR2 FNYEAQ (reference sequence). This CDR3 is built from 14 residues. V dropped 1 base and J dropped 1 base, with 7 bases sitting between them. The CDR3 DNA reads as TGTGCCAGCAGCTTAGAATGGGGCCAAGAGACCCAGTACTTC. This codes for CASSLEWGQETQYF.

Ten or more counts support this clonotype. The chain joins TRBV29-1 to TRBJ1-5, with D possibly being TRBD1 (6 bases). Trimming stripped 4 bases from V and 4 bases from J, with 14 bases between. The CDR3 is 14 residues long. Per germline, CDR1 SQVTM and CDR2 ANQGSEA. The CDR3 loop is CSVASGTTNQPQHF. CDR3 DNA: TGCAGCGTTGCCTCCGGGACAACGAATCAGCCCCAGCATTTT.

This clonotype was seen repeatedly, ten times or more. The V and J genes are TRBV20-1 and TRBJ1-5; 12 bases map to TRBD1. The CDR3 covers 17 residues. CDR1 and CDR2 from the germline V gene are DFQATT and SNEGSKA (reference sequence). The ends lost 3 bases at V and 2 bases at J; junction bases unmatched: 8. Written as DNA, the CDR3 is TGCAGTGCTAGCGCCTGGGGACAGGGGGCCGGCAATCAGCCCCAGCATTTT. Its translation is CSASAWGQGAGNQPQHF.

This clonotype was detected many times. J is TRBJ2-7 and V is TRBV27, with 8 positions matching TRBD1. The V and J ends lost 6 bases and 3 bases, in that order; junction bases with no gene match: 13. From germline, CDR1 is MNHEY and CDR2 SMNVEV (reference sequence). This CDR3 has 16 amino acids. CDR3 bases: TGTGCCAGCAGCCCCGCAACCGGGACAGGCCTCTACGAGCAGTACTTC. It specifies CASSPATGTGLYEQYF.

This clonotype was recorded at least ten times. This rearrangement joins TRBV3-1 to TRBJ2-7; D possibly matches TRBD1 or TRBD2 (5 bases each). CDR1 and CDR2 from the germline V gene are LGHDT and YNNKEL (reference sequence). Trimming shortened V by 2 bases and J by 5 bases, and 19 bases separated the two germline ends. CDR3 length: 16 residues. The CDR3 DNA reads as TGTGCCAGCAGCCAAAGGGTGAAAACCGGGACCCACGAGCAGTACTTC. This codes for CASSQRVKTGTHEQYF.

This clonotype was counted ten times or more. The chain uses TRBV20-1 and TRBJ1-1, with 7 bases aligning to TRBD1. V shed 6 bases, J shed 7 bases, and the junction held 5 bases outside the gene matches. The CDR3 totals 11 residues. CDR1 is DFQATT, CDR2 SNEGSKA, per germline (reference sequence). The CDR3 loop reads CSADQGGEAFF. The DNA for the CDR3 is TGCAGTGCGGACCAGGGGGGTGAAGCTTTCTTT.

This clonotype was recorded at least ten times. The gene calls are TRBV27 and TRBJ1-5, with D unclear. Looked up from germline, CDR1 is MNHEY and CDR2 is SMNVEV (reference sequence). The CDR3 covers 13 residues. The V gene lost 9 bases and the J gene lost 3 bases, with 12 bases spanning the gap. CDR3 bases: TGTGCCAGTCGTTACAGTGTCAATCAGCCCCAGCATTTT. The encoded protein is CASRYSVNQPQHF.

There are many counts of this clonotype. V gene TRBV20-1 combines with J gene TRBJ2-1; perhaps TRBD2 as D (6 bases). Per the germline V gene, CDR1 is DFQATT and CDR2 is SNEGSKA (reference sequence). The CDR3 totals 17 residues. The ends were cut back, 0 bases at V and 0 bases at J, with 15 bases in the middle. CDR3 loop: CSAREGPTSFSYNEQFF. DNA of the CDR3: TGCAGTGCTAGAGAGGGCCCTACTAGCTTCTCCTACAATGAGCAGTTCTTC.

There are many counts of this clonotype. The chain employs TRBV6-1 and TRBJ2-1, with D unclear. V was cut by 6 bases and J by 6 bases, with 15 bases left in between. The CDR3 spans 14 residues. Germline V gene sequence: CDR1 MNHNS, CDR2 SASEGT. CDR3 protein: CASRLAFSRNEQFF. DNA for the CDR3: TGTGCCAGCAGGCTGGCATTCTCGCGCAATGAGCAGTTCTTC.

This clonotype was picked up one time. The chain recombines TRBV7-9 with TRBJ2-5; tentative D call: TRBD1 (6 bases). V gave up 2 bases and J gave up 0 bases, with 13 bases separating them. Germline values: CDR1 SEHNR, CDR2 FQNEAQ (reference sequence). The length of the CDR3 is 16 residues. The CDR3 region has the DNA TGTGCCAGCAGCTTAAAGCTAAGGGGGTACCAAGAGACCCAGTACTTC. It encodes CASSLKLRGYQETQYF. The whole variable domain, remainder taken from reference TRBV7-9 and TRBJ2-5, is DTGVSQNPRHKITKRGQNVTFRCDPISEHNRLYWYRQTLGQGPEFLTYFQNEAQLEKSRLLSDRFSAERPKGSFSTLEIQRTEQGDSAMYLCASSLKLRGYQETQYFGPGTRLLVL.

This clonotype was seen more than once but under ten times. This chain uses TRBV7-2 with TRBJ2-2, with D possibly being TRBD2 (6 bases). CDR3 size: 15 residues. Germline lookup yields CDR1 SGHTA and CDR2 FQGNSA. V lost 0 bases and J 4 bases, leaving 9 bases between the germline ends. This CDR3 is CASSLAGGPTGELFF. DNA for the CDR3: TGTGCCAGCAGCTTAGCGGGAGGTCCCACCGGGGAGCTGTTTTTT.

The genes are TRBV10-3 and TRBJ2-5; TRBD2 agrees at 15 bases. J was trimmed by 5 bases and V by 4 bases; bases with no gene match: 5. The CDR3 has 16 residues. Germline CDR1 and CDR2: ENHRY and SYGVKD. CDR3 region: CAISAGLAGGSETQYF. In DNA form, the CDR3 reads TGTGCCATCAGTGCGGGACTAGCGGGAGGTAGTGAGACCCAGTACTTC.

This clonotype was seen repeatedly, ten times or more. The rearrangement joins TRBV20-1 to TRBJ2-1, with D perhaps being TRBD1 or TRBD2 (5 bases each). The V end was cut by 0 bases, the J end by 3 bases, with 18 bases between. This CDR3 is built from 17 residues. CDR1 DFQATT and CDR2 SNEGSKA come from the germline V gene (reference sequence). The CDR3 DNA reads as TGCAGTGCTAGAGATGTTTTGGGGGTCGGTCACTACAATGAGCAGTTCTTC. Encoded protein: CSARDVLGVGHYNEQFF.

This clonotype was counted ten times or more. The chain recombines TRBV5-1 with TRBJ2-3; D gene ambiguous. The CDR3 has 16 amino acids. Trimming left V 1 base short and J 6 bases short, with 18 bases between. Germline CDR1 and CDR2: SGHRS and YFSETQ. CDR3 in amino acids: CASSLLAPDLGDTQYF. Written as DNA, the CDR3 is TGCGCCAGCAGCTTGCTTGCGCCAGATCTAGGCGATACGCAGTATTTT.

This clonotype appeared many times. The chain's CDR3 is CASRGHGTDTQYF. The CDR3 DNA reads as TGTGCCAGCCGAGGTCATGGGACAGATACGCAGTATTTT. This chain uses TRBV28 with TRBJ2-3; no definite D call. Germline CDR1 MDHEN, CDR2 SYDVKM. CDR3 size: 13 residues. V lost 8 bases, J lost 3 bases, and 12 bases lay in between.

This clonotype was seen repeatedly, ten times or more. The V gene is TRBV18, the J gene TRBJ2-7; 8 bases are a match to TRBD1. The CDR3 is made up of 15 amino acids. With V trimmed by 4 bases and J by 0 bases, 5 bases remained unmatched. Germline V lookup: CDR1 KGHSH, CDR2 LQKENI. DNA of the CDR3: TGTGCCAGCTCACTACTGGGACAGGACTCCTACGAGCAGTACTTC. As protein: CASSLLGQDSYEQYF.

This clonotype was seen at least ten times. The CDR3 sequence is CASSHISGWDEQFF. The CDR3 coding sequence is TGTGCCAGCAGCCACATCTCGGGGTGGGATGAGCAGTTCTTC. This rearrangement joins TRBV7-8 to TRBJ2-1; possible D gene TRBD2, 5 bases. Germline V gene data show CDR1 as SGHVS and CDR2 as FQNEAQ. The ends were cut back, 5 bases at V and 8 bases at J, with 16 bases in the middle. This CDR3 is 14 amino acids long. The full variable domain, in which reference TRBV7-8 and TRBJ2-1 provide the parts outside the CDR3, is GAGVSQSPRYKVAKRGQDVALRCDPISGHVSLFWYQQALGQGPEFLTYFQNEAQLDKSGLPSDRFFAERPEGSVSTLKIQRTQQEDSAVYLCASSHISGWDEQFFGPGTRLTVL.

This clonotype occurred many times. The rearrangement links TRBV7-3 to TRBJ2-1; TRBD2 agrees at 7 bases. CDR1 and CDR2 from the germline V gene are SGHTA and FQGTGA. Trimming removed 2 bases from V and 4 bases from J; junction bases left unmatched: 5. The CDR3 is 15 amino acids. CDR3 residues: CASSLSPSGYNEQFF. As DNA, the CDR3 is TGTGCCAGCAGCTTATCCCCTAGCGGATACAATGAGCAGTTCTTC.

This clonotype was picked up many times. The J gene is TRBJ2-7, the V gene TRBV9; D gene uncertain. V lost 1 base, J lost 1 base, and 9 bases lay in between. There are 14 residues in the CDR3. The V gene's germline CDR1 is SGDLS and CDR2 YYNGEE. Here the CDR3 DNA reads TGTGCCAGCAGCGTAAGCCCCGAATCCTACGAGCAGTACTTC. Amino acid sequence: CASSVSPESYEQYF.